A single TCR beta chain is shown here with its context. This specimen belongs to a study of long-term antiretroviral therapy in people with HIV. The germline V gene has CDR1 SGHKS and CDR2 YYEKEE (reference sequence). The CDR3 totals 16 residues. V was cut by 2 bases and J by 8 bases, with 19 bases left in between. Survey level was the resolution at which the v3.0 immunoSEQ assay ran. Here immunoSEQ multiplex PCR was the method, and the copy in TCRdb shows in-frame clones only, minus some. The table lists over 40,000 clones, 90% to 95% of them singletons. V and J are TRBV5-5 and TRBJ1-4; no clear D. The material was unsorted PBMCs, obtained 3.7 years after starting antiretroviral therapy. The TCR sequence derives from a woman in her fifties or sixties with HIV. The CDR3 DNA follows: TGTGCCAGCAGCTTCGGACGGCAGCGAATCGTGGAAAAACTGTTTTTT. Translated, it gives CASSFGRQRIVEKLFF.